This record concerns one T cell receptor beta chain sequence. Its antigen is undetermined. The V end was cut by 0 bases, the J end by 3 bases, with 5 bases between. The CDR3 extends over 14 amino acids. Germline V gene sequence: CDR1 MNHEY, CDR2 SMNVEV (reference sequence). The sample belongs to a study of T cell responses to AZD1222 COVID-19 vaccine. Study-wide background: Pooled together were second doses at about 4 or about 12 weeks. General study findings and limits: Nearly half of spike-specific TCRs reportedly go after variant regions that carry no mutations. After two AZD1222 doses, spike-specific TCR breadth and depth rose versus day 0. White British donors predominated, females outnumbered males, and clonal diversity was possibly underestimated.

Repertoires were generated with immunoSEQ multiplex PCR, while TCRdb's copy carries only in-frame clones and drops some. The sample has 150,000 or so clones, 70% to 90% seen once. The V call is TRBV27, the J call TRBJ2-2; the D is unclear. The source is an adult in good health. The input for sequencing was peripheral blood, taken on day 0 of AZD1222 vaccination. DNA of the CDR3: TGTGCCAGCAGTTTATCTGGCTACACCGGGGAGCTGTTTTTT. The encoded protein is CASSLSGYTGELFF.